A single sample is the source of the 23 T cell receptor beta chains below, sequenced in a study of blood T cell repertoires in COVID-19 (dated by TCRdb to 2020 to 2022). The library was made by the immunoSEQ multiplex PCR assay. In TCRdb, the immuneACCESS table is reduced to in-frame sequences with V and J assigned. These tables do not hold every clone; where another copy was compared, an unresolved V gene accounts for under half, and the others remain unexplained. The sample table contains fewer than 200,000 clones; only one count was recorded for around 86% of them. The leading ten clones occupy over 6% of the sample. Sequenced material: peripheral blood. The receptors originated from a woman between 65 and 79 years old with COVID-19, enrolled during active disease.

On this clone itself: This sample includes further DNA sequences coding for the same CDR3. This chain connects TRBV28 to TRBJ1-6; weak D call: TRBD1 (5 bases). Germline values: CDR1 MDHEN, CDR2 SYDVKM. CDR3 size: 13 residues. V lost 8 bases, J lost 0 bases, and 5 bases lay in between. This chain's CDR3 is CASQGSYNSPLHF. Written as DNA, the CDR3 is TGTGCCAGCCAGGGCTCCTATAATTCACCCCTCCACTTT.

The chain links TRBV10-3 to TRBJ1-1; D unclear. Between the trimmed V and J ends, which lost 4 bases and 3 bases, there was a span of 9 bases. The CDR3 covers 13 residues. Germline CDR1 ENHRY, CDR2 SYGVKD. CDR3 sequence: CAISVQVDTEAFF. The CDR3 DNA sequence: TGTGCCATCAGTGTCCAGGTGGACACTGAAGCTTTCTTT.

The chain has TRBV5-1 and TRBJ2-2, with D maybe TRBD1 (7 bases). The germline CDR1 and CDR2 sequences are SGHRS and YFSETQ. V gave up 4 bases and J gave up 2 bases, with 15 bases separating them. The CDR3 contains 16 residues. The DNA for the CDR3 is TGCGCCAGCAGCCATGGGGGGACAGCCAACACCGGGGAGCTGTTTTTT. Its translation is CASSHGGTANTGELFF.

The V and J genes are TRBV3-1 (or the pseudogene TRBV3-2) and TRBJ2-2; D possibly corresponds to TRBD1 (5 bases). There are 17 residues in the CDR3. Germline values: CDR1 LGHDT, CDR2 YNNKEL (reference sequence). V lost 4 bases to trimming and J lost 6 bases, with 21 bases between them. CDR3 amino acids: CASSRSFDVGRAGELFF. CDR3 in DNA: TGTGCCAGCAGCCGTTCCTTTGACGTGGGGCGAGCCGGGGAGCTGTTTTTT.

The chain recombines TRBV5-1 with TRBJ1-4, with D possibly being TRBD1 (6 bases). CDR1 and CDR2 (germline): SGHRS, YFSETQ. This CDR3 spans 14 amino acids. Deletions cut 0 bases from V and 8 bases from J, with 11 bases between. CDR3 nucleotides: TGCGCCAGCAGCTTGGGGGGGCTGGGCGAAAAACTGTTTTTT. Translated: CASSLGGLGEKLFF.

This clone was observed once. The chain links TRBV20-1 to TRBJ2-7; tentative D call: TRBD2 (5 bases). Deletions cut 3 bases from V and 0 bases from J, with 15 bases between. This CDR3 comprises 15 residues. Germline assignment: CDR1 DFQATT and CDR2 SNEGSKA (reference sequence). The CDR3 spells CSASSRATSSYEQYF. As DNA, the CDR3 is TGCAGTGCTAGTTCGAGGGCAACTAGCTCCTACGAGCAGTACTTC.

This chain links TRBV18 with TRBJ2-3, with D maybe TRBD1 (6 bases). Per germline, CDR1 KGHSH and CDR2 LQKENI. The CDR3 has 16 amino acids. Deletions cut 3 bases from V and 2 bases from J, with 15 bases between. The CDR3 sequence: CASSPPNRVPTDTQYF. The CDR3 coding sequence is TGTGCCAGCTCACCCCCCAACAGGGTGCCCACAGATACGCAGTATTTT.

This clone was recorded a few times. The V gene is TRBV6-4, the J gene TRBJ2-1; 11 bases match TRBD2. Germline assignment: CDR1 MRHNA and CDR2 SNTAGT. With 2 bases clipped from V and 1 base from J, the junction kept 1 base outside the gene matches. The CDR3 covers 16 residues. CDR3 sequence reads: CASSDLAGGSYNEQFF. DNA for the CDR3: TGTGCCAGCAGTGACCTAGCGGGAGGTTCCTACAATGAGCAGTTCTTC.

This clone was seen more than once but under ten times. The V call is TRBV7-8, the J call TRBJ2-1; 11 positions agree with TRBD2. CDR3 length: 20 residues. The junction had 16 bases not matched to a gene; V was cut back by 1 base and J by 5 bases. The germline gives CDR1 SGHVS, CDR2 FQNEAQ. The chain's CDR3 is CASSLVYFLIGSGRDNEQFF. In nucleotides, the CDR3 is TGTGCCAGCAGCTTAGTTTACTTTCTTATCGGTAGCGGGAGGGACAATGAGCAGTTCTTC. The variable domain in full, completed from reference TRBV7-8 and TRBJ2-1, reads GAGVSQSPRYKVAKRGQDVALRCDPISGHVSLFWYQQALGQGPEFLTYFQNEAQLDKSGLPSDRFFAERPEGSVSTLKIQRTQQEDSAVYLCASSLVYFLIGSGRDNEQFFGPGTRLTVL.

The J gene is TRBJ2-1, the V gene TRBV5-1, with D possibly being TRBD1 (5 bases). Trimming left V 3 bases short and J 5 bases short, with 15 bases between. The germline CDR1 and CDR2 sequences are SGHRS and YFSETQ. The CDR3 is made up of 15 amino acids. CDR3 nucleotides: TGCGCCAGCAGCTCGCAGGGCCTATCCGACAATGAGCAGTTCTTC. Protein: CASSSQGLSDNEQFF.

This sequence joins TRBV18 and TRBJ1-2; 8 bases line up with TRBD1. CDR3 length: 14 amino acids. The germline CDR1 and CDR2 sequences are KGHSH and LQKENI. The V gene end was trimmed by 6 bases and the J gene end by 4 bases; junction bases not matched to a gene: 7. Written as DNA, the CDR3 is TGTGCCAGCTCCCCGGGACAGGAACTCTATGGCTACACCTTC. Residues: CASSPGQELYGYTF. Combining the CDR3 with reference TRBV18 and TRBJ1-2 gives the whole variable domain NAGVMQNPRHLVRRRGQEARLRCSPMKGHSHVYWYRQLPEEGLKFMVYLQKENIIDESGMPKERFSAEFPKEGPSILRIQQVVRGDSAAYFCASSPGQELYGYTFGSGTRLTVV.

The gene calls are TRBV14 and TRBJ2-2, with a weak D call TRBD2 (6 bases). V gave up 0 bases and J gave up 11 bases, with 25 bases separating them. The CDR3 contains 18 residues. CDR1 SGHDN and CDR2 FVKESK come from the germline V gene. The CDR3 spells CASSQESRGSALTSELFF. The CDR3 coding sequence is TGTGCCAGCAGCCAAGAAAGTCGGGGGAGCGCTCTGACCTCAGAGCTGTTTTTT.

This chain uses TRBV9 with TRBJ2-5; the match to TRBD2 covers 8 bases. Germline CDR1 and CDR2: SGDLS and YYNGEE. The CDR3 length is 17 residues. J lost 2 bases, V lost 0 bases, and 9 bases had no gene match. The CDR3 spells CASSVAGGGRGQETQYF. The CDR3 coding sequence is TGTGCCAGCAGCGTAGCCGGGGGGGGGCGCGGGCAAGAGACCCAGTACTTC. The whole variable domain, remainder taken from reference TRBV9 and TRBJ2-5, is DSGVTQTPKHLITATGQRVTLRCSPRSGDLSVYWYQQSLDQGLQFLIQYYNGEERAKGNILERFSAQQFPDLHSELNLSSLELGDSALYFCASSVAGGGRGQETQYFGPGTRLLVL.

This sequence joins TRBV7-2 and TRBJ2-6; TRBD2 might be the D (7 bases). Per the germline V gene, CDR1 is SGHTA and CDR2 is FQGNSA. V was clipped by 3 bases and J by 0 bases, with 18 bases between them. The CDR3 is made up of 19 amino acids. CDR3 region: CASSLSGDTVDSGANVLTF. The CDR3 nucleotides read TGTGCCAGCAGCTTGAGCGGGGACACAGTCGACTCTGGGGCCAACGTCCTGACTTTC.

V gene TRBV4-2 combines with J gene TRBJ2-5; 14 bases fit TRBD2. The CDR3 consists of 19 residues. The V segment lost 4 bases and the J segment 4 bases; nucleotides outside the gene matches: 14. Germline V CDR1 and CDR2: LGHNA, YNFKEQ. CDR3 sequence: CASSPGTSGSNAAPETQYF. For the CDR3, the DNA is TGTGCCAGCAGCCCCGGGACTAGCGGGAGTAACGCAGCCCCAGAGACCCAGTACTTC.

This clone is a singleton in its sample. The gene calls are TRBV19 and TRBJ1-1; 8 nucleotides align to TRBD1. Germline trimming cut 10 bases from V and 0 bases from J; bases unmatched to any gene: 13. In germline, CDR1 is LNHDA, CDR2 SQIVND (reference sequence). The CDR3 length is 16 residues. CDR3 protein: CATIPRTDRVNTEAFF. The CDR3 nucleotides read TGTGCCACCATACCTCGAACGGACAGGGTGAACACTGAAGCTTTCTTT.

This clone was picked up many times. The chain has TRBV4-3 and TRBJ2-1, with D perhaps matching TRBD2 (5 bases). The V and J ends lost 4 bases and 4 bases respectively, with 17 bases between them. The CDR3 totals 16 residues. CDR1 and CDR2 (germline): LGHNA, YSLEER. This chain's CDR3 is CASSPPSGARYNEQFF. In nucleotides, the CDR3 is TGCGCCAGCAGCCCGCCCAGCGGAGCCCGTTACAATGAGCAGTTCTTC.

The chain has TRBV11-3 and TRBJ2-1; 7 positions agree with TRBD2. CDR3 length equals 14 residues. V gave up 5 bases and J gave up 4 bases; unmatched junction bases: 5. The germline V gene has CDR1 SGHNT and CDR2 YENEEA. CDR3 in amino acids: CASSPSGGYNEQFF. CDR3 coding DNA: TGTGCCAGCAGCCCCTCGGGAGGTTACAATGAGCAGTTCTTC.

This chain uses TRBV6-5 with TRBJ2-5, with TRBD1 matching over 7 bases. Germline V CDR1 and CDR2: MNHEY, SVGAGI. V shed 5 bases, J shed 0 bases, and the junction held 3 bases outside the gene matches. The CDR3 extends over 14 amino acids. This CDR3 reads CASSLTGDQETQYF. The CDR3 nucleotides are TGTGCCAGCAGTCTAACAGGGGACCAAGAGACCCAGTACTTC.

The gene calls are TRBV9 and TRBJ2-7; tentative D call: TRBD1 (7 bases). Germline V gene data show CDR1 as SGDLS and CDR2 as YYNGEE. This CDR3 is built from 16 residues. Trimming took off 4 bases at V and 0 bases at J, with 17 bases between the two ends. This CDR3 reads CASSPGGTTSSYEQYF. CDR3 sequence (DNA): TGTGCCAGCAGCCCAGGGGGGACAACGAGCTCCTACGAGCAGTACTTC.

V usage is TRBV28 and J usage is TRBJ2-2, with D unresolved. The CDR3 is 16 residues long. Per germline, CDR1 MDHEN and CDR2 SYDVKM. Trimming shortened V by 5 bases and J by 0 bases, and 13 bases separated the two germline ends. The CDR3 DNA reads TGTGCCAGCAGTCCCCAGGCCCTAACGAACACCGGGGAGCTGTTTTTT. It encodes CASSPQALTNTGELFF.

The V gene is TRBV28, the J gene TRBJ1-1; 8 positions agree with TRBD1. This CDR3 contains 14 residues. J gave up 5 bases and V 3 bases, and 5 bases lay outside the gene matches. The germline V gene has CDR1 MDHEN and CDR2 SYDVKM. CDR3 in amino acids: CASSLWDRRTEAFF. CDR3 coding DNA: TGTGCCAGCAGTTTGTGGGACAGGCGGACTGAAGCTTTCTTT. Full variable domain (missing parts from reference TRBV28 and TRBJ1-1): DVKVTQSSRYLVKRTGEKVFLECVQDMDHENMFWYRQDPGLGLRLIYFSYDVKMKEKGDIPEGYSVSREKKERFSLILESASTNQTSMYLCASSLWDRRTEAFFGQGTRLTVV.

The rearrangement uses TRBV6-1 and TRBJ2-7, with 9 nucleotides matching TRBD1. Germline values: CDR1 MNHNS, CDR2 SASEGT. V shed 4 bases and J 0 bases; nucleotides not matched to a gene: 10. The CDR3 is made up of 17 amino acids. The CDR3 bases are TGTGCCAGCAGTGTACTCCACGGGACAGGGTTCTCCTACGAGCAGTACTTC. Protein product: CASSVLHGTGFSYEQYF.